What follows are 11 T cell receptor beta chains derived from one specimen sequenced in a study of T and B cells in COVID-19 patients (dated by TCRdb to 2019 to 2021). The sequencing machine was an Illumina MiSeq. TRB rearrangements were amplified by multiplex PCR with BIOMED2 TRB-A/B primer pools. The public reads were quality trimmed at Q25 with fastp and then assembled into clones with MiXCR by TCRdb, keeping productive beta chains. Each record represents a unique CDR3 protein, reported with the most common genes and DNA among its rows. Here the sample has thousands of distinct CDR3 sequences; roughly a quarter occur a single time. In total, the top ten clones hold 30% to 45% of the sample. TRB repertoires were amplified from about 250-500 ng of genomic DNA extracted from blood. The specimen was blood. These receptors all stem from a human donor with active COVID-19. The donor label of this sample is uncertain.

This sequence joins TRBV11-3 and TRBJ1-1; possible D gene TRBD1, 5 bases. Trimming shortened V by 4 bases and J by 8 bases, and 8 bases separated the two germline ends. Per the germline V gene, CDR1 is SGHNT and CDR2 is YENEEA. The CDR3 is 11 amino acids. CDR3 nucleotides: TGTGCCAGCAGCTACGGGGGAGAAGCTTTCTTT. Protein product: CASSYGGEAFF. Together with reference TRBV11-3 and TRBJ1-1, the CDR3 gives the full variable domain: EAGVVQSPRYKIIEKKQPVAFWCNPISGHNTLYWYLQNLGQGPELLIRYENEEAVDDSQLPKDRFSAERLKGVDSTLKIQPAELGDSAVYLCASSYGGEAFFGQGTRLTVV.

In its sample, this clonotype ranks as medium-sized. The chain uses TRBV30 and TRBJ1-6; D possibly corresponds to TRBD1 (5 bases). V dropped 3 bases and J dropped 6 bases, with 12 bases sitting between them. CDR1 and CDR2 from the germline V gene are GTSNPN and SVGIG (reference sequence). This CDR3 is built from 14 residues. The CDR3 sequence is CAWSPGLSNSPLHF. CDR3 sequence (DNA): TGTGCCTGGAGCCCGGGACTGAGTAATTCACCCCTCCACTTT.

By frequency in the sample, this clonotype is medium-sized. This chain connects TRBV19 to TRBJ2-7; TRBD1 matches 8 bases. J gave up 7 bases and V 5 bases, and 10 bases lay outside the gene matches. Per germline, CDR1 LNHDA and CDR2 SQIVND (reference sequence). This CDR3 is 14 amino acids long. The CDR3 loop is CASSPGQGRREQYF. The CDR3 DNA follows: TGTGCCAGTAGTCCTGGACAGGGAAGGCGGGAGCAGTACTTC.

The chain recombines TRBV6-5 with TRBJ1-2; 7 bases are a match to TRBD1. Germline CDR1 is MNHEY and CDR2 is SVGAGI. V lost 7 bases and J lost 8; bases outside the gene matches: 16. The length of the CDR3 is 15 residues. For the CDR3, the DNA is TGTGCCAGCACCAACTTACAGGGGTCTCGACGAGGCTACACCTTC. It translates to CASTNLQGSRRGYTF.

By sample share, this clonotype is medium-sized. V usage is TRBV18 and J usage is TRBJ2-3, with D unresolved. The CDR3 is made up of 15 amino acids. V shed 0 bases and J shed 2 bases, with 9 bases lying between them. CDR1 is KGHSH and CDR2 is LQKENI in the germline V gene. This CDR3 reads CASSPPSGATDTQYF. The CDR3 region has the DNA TGTGCCAGCTCACCACCGTCCGGAGCCACAGATACGCAGTATTTT. The variable domain in full, with the rest retrieved from reference TRBV18 and TRBJ2-3, is NAGVMQNPRHLVRRRGQEARLRCSPMKGHSHVYWYRQLPEEGLKFMVYLQKENIIDESGMPKERFSAEFPKEGPSILRIQQVVRGDSAAYFCASSPPSGATDTQYFGPGTRLTVL.

Only a few counts were recorded for this clonotype. This rearrangement joins TRBV7-2 to TRBJ2-3; 13 bases match TRBD2. The V gene end was trimmed by 5 bases and the J gene end by 1 base; junction bases not matched to a gene: 3. Germline CDR1 SGHTA, CDR2 FQGNSA. The length of the CDR3 is 16 residues. DNA for the CDR3: TGTGCCAGCAGCCCAGGGACTAGCGGGGGCACAGATACGCAGTATTTT. Amino acid sequence: CASSPGTSGGTDTQYF. Supplemented by reference TRBV7-2 and TRBJ2-3, the full variable domain reads GAGVSQSPSNKVTEKGKDVELRCDPISGHTALYWYRQSLGQGLEFLIYFQGNSAPDKSGLPSDRFSAERTGGSVSTLTIQRTQQEDSAVYLCASSPGTSGGTDTQYFGPGTRLTVL.

This chain uses TRBV11-1 with TRBJ1-4; D is unclear. There are 13 residues in the CDR3. Between the trimmed V and J ends, which lost 3 bases and 8 bases, there was a span of 10 bases. The germline V gene encodes CDR1 SGHAT and CDR2 FQDESV (reference sequence). CDR3 sequence: CASSFRTQEKLFF. Written as DNA, the CDR3 is TGTGCCAGCAGCTTCCGGACCCAGGAAAAACTGTTTTTT.

The chain links TRBV12-3 or TRBV12-4 to TRBJ2-2; D gene unclear. The germline V and J ends were trimmed by 3 bases and 6 bases, with 8 bases remaining between them. This CDR3 has 13 amino acids. The CDR3 spells CASSFVGAGELFF. The CDR3 DNA is TGTGCCAGCAGTTTTGTTGGGGCCGGGGAGCTGTTTTTT.

This clonotype was counted a few times. V gene TRBV13 combines with J gene TRBJ1-4, with a weak D call TRBD1 (5 bases). Germline V CDR1 and CDR2: PRHDT, FYEKMQ (reference sequence). The CDR3 extends over 14 amino acids. V was shortened by 4 bases and J by 7 bases, with 13 bases between the two germline ends. The CDR3 DNA is TGTGCCAGCAGCTCGCAGGGAATGGGTGAAAAACTGTTTTTT. Translated, it gives CASSSQGMGEKLFF.

The chain carries TRBV5-1 and TRBJ2-1, with D tentatively TRBD1 (6 bases). Between the trimmed V and J ends, which lost 2 bases and 4 bases, there was a span of 13 bases. Germline V gives CDR1 SGHRS, CDR2 YFSETQ. This CDR3 comprises 15 residues. The CDR3 spells CASSLGGQGYNEQFF. CDR3 DNA: TGCGCCAGCAGCTTAGGGGGTCAGGGATACAATGAGCAGTTCTTC.

This clonotype was seen a few times. This sequence joins TRBV6-2 or TRBV6-3 and TRBJ2-1; D is unresolved. The germline V and J ends were trimmed by 2 bases and 0 bases, with 5 bases remaining between them. CDR1 and CDR2 from the germline V gene are MNHEY and SVGEGT. The CDR3 totals 14 residues. CDR3 bases: TGTGCCAGCAGTTACCCCAGCTCCTACAATGAGCAGTTCTTC. This translates into CASSYPSSYNEQFF.